This T cell receptor beta chain was sequenced during a study of blood T cell repertoires in COVID-19. This CDR3 contains 15 residues. In germline, CDR1 is MNHEY, CDR2 SMNVEV (reference sequence). The J segment lost 3 bases and the V segment lost 8 bases, leaving 7 bases of the junction unmatched. The method was immunoSEQ multiplex PCR; TCRdb's version includes in-frame clones alone and lacks a portion of them. The sample carries about 200,000 clones, roughly 83% recorded once. Those enrolled, adults aged roughly 18 to 90 years, came from about 24 US areas. V is TRBV27 and J is TRBJ1-1; 12 bases map to TRBD1. The receptor was derived from a man aged 35 to 55 with acute COVID-19. The sample taken for sequencing was PBMCs or T cells enriched from blood (not recorded which). The CDR3 sequence: CASGTGGEGDTEAFF. The CDR3 DNA sequence: TGTGCCAGCGGGACAGGGGGCGAAGGGGACACTGAAGCTTTCTTT.